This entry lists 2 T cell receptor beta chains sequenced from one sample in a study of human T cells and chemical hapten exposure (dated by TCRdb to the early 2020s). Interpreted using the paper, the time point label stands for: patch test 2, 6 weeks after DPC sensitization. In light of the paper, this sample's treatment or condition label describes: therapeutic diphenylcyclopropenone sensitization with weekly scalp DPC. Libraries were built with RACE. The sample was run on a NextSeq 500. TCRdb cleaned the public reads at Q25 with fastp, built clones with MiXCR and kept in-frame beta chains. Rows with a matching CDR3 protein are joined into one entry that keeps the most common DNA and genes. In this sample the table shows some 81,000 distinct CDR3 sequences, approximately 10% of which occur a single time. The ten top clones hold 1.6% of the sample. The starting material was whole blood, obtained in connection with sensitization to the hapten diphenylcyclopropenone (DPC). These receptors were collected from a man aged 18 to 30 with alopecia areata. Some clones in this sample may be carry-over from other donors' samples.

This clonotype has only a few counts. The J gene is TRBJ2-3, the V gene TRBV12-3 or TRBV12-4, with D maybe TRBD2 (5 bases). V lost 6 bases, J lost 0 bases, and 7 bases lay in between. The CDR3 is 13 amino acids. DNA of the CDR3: TGTGCCAGCAGGAGACTAAGCACAGATACGCAGTATTTT. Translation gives CASRRLSTDTQYF.

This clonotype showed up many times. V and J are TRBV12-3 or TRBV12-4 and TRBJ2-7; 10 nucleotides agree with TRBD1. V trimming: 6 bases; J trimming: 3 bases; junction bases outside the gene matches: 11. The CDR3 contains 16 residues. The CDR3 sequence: CASSPGLGQGDYEQYF. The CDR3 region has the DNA TGTGCCAGCAGCCCCGGTTTAGGACAGGGGGACTACGAGCAGTACTTC.